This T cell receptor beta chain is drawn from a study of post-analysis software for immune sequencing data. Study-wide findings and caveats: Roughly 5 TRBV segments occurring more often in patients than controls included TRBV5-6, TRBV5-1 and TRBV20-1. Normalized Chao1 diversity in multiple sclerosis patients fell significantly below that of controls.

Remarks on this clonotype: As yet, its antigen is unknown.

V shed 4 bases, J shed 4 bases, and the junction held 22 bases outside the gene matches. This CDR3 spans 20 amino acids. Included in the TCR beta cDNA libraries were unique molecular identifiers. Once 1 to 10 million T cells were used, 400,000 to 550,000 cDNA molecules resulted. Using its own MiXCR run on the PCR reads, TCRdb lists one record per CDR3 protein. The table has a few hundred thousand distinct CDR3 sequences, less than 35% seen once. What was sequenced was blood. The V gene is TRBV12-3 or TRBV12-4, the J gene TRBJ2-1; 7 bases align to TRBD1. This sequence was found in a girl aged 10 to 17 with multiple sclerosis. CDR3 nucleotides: TGTGCCAGCAGTTCCGGACAGGCGAGCCCCGTGCCCAGTTTTTACAATGAGCAGTTCTTC. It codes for CASSSGQASPVPSFYNEQFF.